This T cell receptor beta chain was obtained from a study of OX40 agonist ivuxolimab in advanced cancers. Study-wide context: Three dose-escalation patients had partial responses: one with hepatocellular carcinoma and two with cutaneous melanoma.

Whole-study results and caveats: Among T cells, CD8+ cells averaged more expanded clones than CD4+ cells.

Measured with immunoSEQ multiplex PCR; TCRdb has only the in-frame clones, and not every one. The table lists roughly 67,000 clones, 90% to 95% of them singletons. The CDR3 contains 18 residues. Germline V gene sequence: CDR1 LGHNA, CDR2 YSLEER. V was shortened by 1 base and J by 2 bases, with 19 bases between the two germline ends. About this clone itself: What it binds is unknown.

The chain is built from TRBV4-3 and TRBJ2-3, with D possibly TRBD2 on 6 matching bases. Sequencing used CD4+ or CD8+ T cells sorted from blood, obtained in a trial of the OX40 agonist ivuxolimab. The clonotype was recovered from an adult with an advanced solid tumor such as melanoma, head and neck, liver or kidney cancer. For the CDR3, the DNA is TGCGCCAGCAGCCAAGTCGGGGTGTGGGAGGTGAACACAGATACGCAGTATTTT. Protein product: CASSQVGVWEVNTDTQYF.